Presented here are 20 T cell receptor beta chains from one specimen sequenced in a study of early T cells in non-severe SARS-CoV-2 infection. Using its own MiXCR run on the 5' RACE reads, TCRdb lists one record per CDR3 protein. The table includes tens of thousands of distinct CDR3 sequences, around 9.6% detected once. The starting material was whole blood, obtained at baseline. The receptors shown here come from an adult who was a healthcare worker with PCR-confirmed SARS-CoV-2 infection or an uninfected control (not recorded which).

The chain combines TRBV19 with TRBJ2-3; 8 bases map to TRBD1. Germline trimming cut 5 bases from V and 1 base from J; bases unmatched to any gene: 5. The CDR3 runs to 15 residues. Germline V lookup: CDR1 LNHDA, CDR2 SQIVND (reference sequence). The CDR3 protein is CASSLQQGGTDTQYF. The CDR3, as DNA: TGTGCCAGTAGTCTCCAACAGGGGGGCACAGATACGCAGTATTTT.

In this sample, this clonotype turned up a few times. The chain has TRBV20-1 and TRBJ2-5, with 10 bases matching TRBD2. This CDR3 spans 12 amino acids. Germline CDR1 reads DFQATT; CDR2 reads SNEGSKA (reference sequence). CDR3 residues: CGSGGLQETQYF. The CDR3, as DNA: TGCGGTAGCGGGGGGTTGCAAGAGACCCAGTACTTC.

This clonotype appeared a few times. The chain recombines TRBV11-2 with TRBJ2-7; 10 bases are a match to TRBD1. The CDR3 runs to 15 residues. Germline assignment: CDR1 SGHAT and CDR2 FQNNGV. With 1 base clipped from V and 4 bases from J, the junction kept 4 bases outside the gene matches. The CDR3 reads CASSLGTGGGYEQYF. CDR3 coding DNA: TGTGCCAGCAGCTTAGGGACAGGGGGAGGTTACGAGCAGTACTTC. Combining the CDR3 with reference TRBV11-2 and TRBJ2-7 gives the whole variable domain EAGVAQSPRYKIIEKRQSVAFWCNPISGHATLYWYQQILGQGPKLLIQFQNNGVVDDSQLPKDRFSAERLKGVDSTLKIQPAKLEDSAVYLCASSLGTGGGYEQYFGPGTRLTVT.

This clonotype was counted many times. The chain combines TRBV5-1 with TRBJ2-1; weak D call: TRBD2 (5 bases). Germline values: CDR1 SGHRS, CDR2 YFSETQ. The length of the CDR3 is 15 residues. Trimming stripped 0 bases from V and 5 bases from J, with 12 bases between. In nucleotides, the CDR3 is TGCGCCAGCAGCTTGGAAGTCGGGAAGAACAATGAGCAGTTCTTC. Protein sequence: CASSLEVGKNNEQFF.

The gene calls are TRBV20-1 and TRBJ2-3; 8 bases align to TRBD2. Germline CDR1 is DFQATT and CDR2 is SNEGSKA (reference sequence). V was pared by 3 bases and J by 3 bases, with 8 bases of the junction left unmatched. The CDR3 spans 15 residues. CDR3 in DNA: TGCAGTGCTAGTGGGGAAGCGGGGGTGACAGATACGCAGTATTTT. Its protein is CSASGEAGVTDTQYF.

The sample holds many counts of this clonotype. This chain links TRBV6-6 with TRBJ2-1; no definite D call. V shed 0 bases and J shed 4 bases, with 7 bases lying between them. The CDR3 contains 14 residues. Germline lookup yields CDR1 MNHNY and CDR2 SVGAGI (reference sequence). The CDR3 region is CASSYSRIYNEQFF. CDR3 DNA sequence: TGTGCCAGCAGTTACTCGAGGATATACAATGAGCAGTTCTTC.

V gene TRBV25-1 combines with J gene TRBJ2-5; 7 nucleotides match TRBD1. CDR3 length: 16 residues. J was trimmed by 2 bases and V by 3 bases; bases with no gene match: 9. Per germline, CDR1 MGHDK and CDR2 SYGVNS. The CDR3, as DNA: TGTGCCAGCAGTGAGACAACCGGGACAGCGCAAGAGACCCAGTACTTC. It is translated as CASSETTGTAQETQYF. Full variable domain (missing parts from reference TRBV25-1 and TRBJ2-5): EADIYQTPRYLVIGTGKKITLECSQTMGHDKMYWYQQDPGMELHLIHYSYGVNSTEKGDLSSESTVSRIRTEHFPLTLESARPSHTSQYLCASSETTGTAQETQYFGPGTRLLVL.

The chain uses TRBV12-3 or TRBV12-4 and TRBJ2-5; D possibly corresponds to TRBD2 (6 bases). Trimming left V 6 bases short and J 5 bases short, with 19 bases between. The CDR3 runs to 15 residues. The CDR3 DNA reads as TGTGCCAGCAGCTTAAGGACTGCCGGGGGTGAGACCCAGTACTTC. Amino acids: CASSLRTAGGETQYF.

This clonotype was recorded at least ten times. J is TRBJ1-1 and V is TRBV7-9; D remains ambiguous. The germline V and J ends were trimmed by 3 bases and 4 bases, with 18 bases remaining between them. The V gene's germline CDR1 is SEHNR and CDR2 FQNEAQ (reference sequence). The CDR3 runs to 16 residues. The CDR3, as DNA: TGTGCCAGCAGCTTGACTCCCGTGGGAAGTGGCACTGAAGCTTTCTTT. Translating it yields CASSLTPVGSGTEAFF.

This clonotype has ten or more counts. V usage is TRBV20-1 and J usage is TRBJ2-1, with D perhaps TRBD1 or TRBD2 (6 bases each). Trimming removed 1 base at V and 7 bases at J, with 23 bases between. The CDR3 is made up of 17 amino acids. Germline lookup yields CDR1 DFQATT and CDR2 SNEGSKA (reference sequence). The CDR3 DNA follows: TGCAGTGCTAGAGCCTGGGGGGCCTACCCTGTGGGGAATGAGCAGTTCTTC. It encodes CSARAWGAYPVGNEQFF.

This clonotype was seen many times. This rearrangement joins TRBV18 to TRBJ2-1; D unresolved. CDR1 and CDR2 (germline): KGHSH, LQKENI. The CDR3 contains 13 residues. The V end lost 4 bases, the J end lost 8 bases, and 12 bases lay between the germline ends. CDR3 sequence: CASSLANVDEQFF. The CDR3 nucleotides read TGTGCCAGCTCACTGGCTAACGTAGATGAGCAGTTCTTC.

This clonotype was observed a few times. The V gene is TRBV15, the J gene TRBJ1-2; D remains ambiguous. The germline V gene encodes CDR1 LNHNV and CDR2 YYDKDF (reference sequence). This CDR3 has 14 amino acids. Trimming removed 6 bases at V and 2 bases at J, with 13 bases between. This chain's CDR3 is CATSAHVANYGYTF. The CDR3 DNA reads as TGTGCCACCAGTGCCCATGTGGCGAACTATGGCTACACCTTC.

J is TRBJ2-3 and V is TRBV20-1; tentatively, D is TRBD2 (5 bases). Trimming stripped 6 bases from V and 3 bases from J, with 19 bases between. The CDR3 covers 15 residues. Germline-derived CDR1 and CDR2 are DFQATT and SNEGSKA (reference sequence). DNA for the CDR3: TGCAGTGCCACTTCCCCACTAGGATTTACAGATACGCAGTATTTT. Translated, it gives CSATSPLGFTDTQYF.

The rearrangement joins TRBV18 to TRBJ1-4; D not resolved. With 6 bases removed from V and 7 bases from J, the gap between germline ends came to 12 bases. There are 13 residues in the CDR3. Germline-derived CDR1 and CDR2 are KGHSH and LQKENI. The CDR3 region has the DNA TGTGCCAGCTCCTCTCGGGCTGCTGAAAAACTGTTTTTT. It specifies CASSSRAAEKLFF.

This clonotype came up a few times. The chain combines TRBV6-5 with TRBJ2-7; D call uncertain. The CDR3 is 12 residues long. The V and J ends lost 5 bases and 5 bases respectively, with 10 bases between them. From germline, CDR1 is MNHEY and CDR2 SVGAGI. The DNA of the CDR3 is TGTGCCAGCAGTCCGGAATGGGACGAGCAGTACTTC. This gives the protein CASSPEWDEQYF.

At least ten counts were recorded for this clonotype. This sequence joins TRBV9 and TRBJ1-6, with TRBD1 matching over 9 bases. Germline CDR1 reads SGDLS; CDR2 reads YYNGEE. CDR3 length: 15 residues. V lost 0 bases to trimming and J lost 9 bases; unmatched junction nucleotides: 4. This CDR3 is CASSVEGQGFSPLHF. CDR3 DNA: TGTGCCAGCAGCGTAGAGGGACAGGGTTTTTCACCCCTCCACTTT.

This clonotype was recorded at least ten times. The V gene is TRBV7-3, the J gene TRBJ2-3; D not certain. The germline V gene encodes CDR1 SGHTA and CDR2 FQGTGA. This CDR3 has 13 amino acids. The V end was cut by 1 base, the J end by 2 bases, with 4 bases between. CDR3 sequence: CASSLMHTDTQYF. CDR3 coding DNA: TGTGCCAGCAGCTTAATGCACACAGATACGCAGTATTTT.

This clonotype was counted ten times or more. Here the CDR3 DNA reads TGTGCCAGCAGCCAGACAGGGAACACCGGGGAGCTGTTTTTT. It translates to CASSQTGNTGELFF. The chain joins TRBV3-1 to TRBJ2-2, with D perhaps TRBD1 (6 bases). The CDR3 runs 14 residues. Germline-derived CDR1 and CDR2 are LGHDT and YNNKEL (reference sequence). Trimming shortened V by 3 bases and J by 1 base, and 6 bases separated the two germline ends.

Ten or more counts support this clonotype. The V and J genes are TRBV6-6 and TRBJ1-4; possible D gene TRBD1, 5 bases. Trimming stripped 5 bases from V and 2 bases from J, with 12 bases between. This CDR3 spans 15 amino acids. CDR1 and CDR2 from the germline V gene are MNHNY and SVGAGI (reference sequence). The CDR3 sequence: CASSGAGGTNEKLFF. In DNA, the CDR3 is TGTGCCAGCAGTGGCGCTGGGGGGACTAATGAAAAACTGTTTTTT.

This clonotype was picked up a small number of times. The chain links TRBV12-3 or TRBV12-4 to TRBJ1-2, with a tentative D call TRBD1 (6 bases). The V and J ends lost 2 bases and 5 bases respectively, with 12 bases between them. This CDR3 comprises 14 residues. CDR3 sequence (DNA): TGTGCCAGCAGTTTAACAGGGCCCCGTTATGGCTACACCTTC. It codes for CASSLTGPRYGYTF.